One sample yielded the 28 T cell receptor beta chains listed below, sequenced in a study of PD-L1 blockade in urothelial cancer. Measured with immunoSEQ multiplex PCR; TCRdb has only the in-frame clones, and not every one. The sample gives more than 70,000 clones, roughly 91% of which show up once; roughly 3.4% is in the top ten. This specimen consisted of PBMCs, obtained around atezolizumab (anti-PD-L1) treatment. The source is a man in his sixties with urothelial cancer.

V usage is TRBV4-3 and J usage is TRBJ1-5; D gene ambiguous. This CDR3 contains 13 residues. V was cut by 0 bases and J by 6 bases, with 6 bases left in between. The germline V gene encodes CDR1 LGHNA and CDR2 YSLEER. This CDR3 reads CASSQDRGQPQHF. CDR3 DNA: TGCGCCAGCAGCCAAGATCGGGGTCAGCCCCAGCATTTT.

The rearrangement uses TRBV7-2 and TRBJ1-3; 9 nucleotides agree with TRBD1. The CDR3 runs 17 residues. Trimming cost V 1 base and J 0 bases; bases outside gene matches: 4. The germline V gene encodes CDR1 SGHTA and CDR2 FQGNSA. The CDR3 reads CASSLEWTGVSGNTIYF. In DNA form, the CDR3 reads TGTGCCAGCAGCTTAGAGTGGACAGGGGTCTCTGGAAACACCATATATTTT.

This sequence joins TRBV2 and TRBJ1-1; maybe TRBD1 (6 bases). Germline V CDR1 and CDR2: SNHLY, FYNNEI. V shed 8 bases and J shed 0 bases, with 16 bases lying between them. This CDR3 has 15 residues. The CDR3 DNA follows: TGTGCCAGCCGTCTAGGGGGGGGCATGAACACTGAAGCTTTCTTT. This encodes CASRLGGGMNTEAFF.

The gene calls are TRBV6-1 and TRBJ1-1, with 8 nucleotides matching TRBD1. The CDR3 spans 15 residues. Germline CDR1 is MNHNS and CDR2 is SASEGT. Germline trimming cut 5 bases from V and 1 base from J; bases unmatched to any gene: 6. The DNA of the CDR3 is TGTGCCAGCAGTTTACCCGGGACAGGGAACACTGAAGCTTTCTTT. This translates into CASSLPGTGNTEAFF.

In its sample, this clone was seen once. The V and J genes are TRBV19 and TRBJ1-2; no clear D. This CDR3 has 15 residues. Trimming removed 3 bases at V and 1 base at J, with 12 bases between. Germline V gene sequence: CDR1 LNHDA, CDR2 SQIVND (reference sequence). DNA of the CDR3: TGTGCCAGTAGTATGGCCCTGGTCCTTAACTATGGCTACACCTTC. Its translation is CASSMALVLNYGYTF.

The V call is TRBV5-1, the J call TRBJ1-1; D is unresolved. Germline CDR1 reads SGHRS; CDR2 reads YFSETQ. The CDR3 loop spans 14 amino acids. Trimming cost V 3 bases and J 4 bases, with 13 bases left between them. CDR3: CASSSAGSSTEAFF. CDR3 nucleotide sequence: TGCGCCAGCAGCTCTGCGGGGTCGAGCACTGAAGCTTTCTTT.

The V and J genes are TRBV9 and TRBJ1-1; D call uncertain. Germline lookup yields CDR1 SGDLS and CDR2 YYNGEE. The CDR3 extends over 16 amino acids. Trimming shortened V by 2 bases and J by 0 bases, and 14 bases separated the two germline ends. The CDR3 DNA is TGTGCCAGCAGCGTTAGCCCCAGTGGAATGAACACTGAAGCTTTCTTT. Protein product: CASSVSPSGMNTEAFF.

The chain employs TRBV11-3 and TRBJ2-7, with D maybe TRBD1 (6 bases). V gave up 2 bases and J gave up 1 base, with 6 bases separating them. The CDR3 has 13 residues. Germline V CDR1 and CDR2: SGHNT, YENEEA. DNA for the CDR3: TGTGCCAGCAGCTTACAGGGGTCCTACGAGCAGTACTTC. It specifies CASSLQGSYEQYF.

The chain uses TRBV7-2 and TRBJ2-7; TRBD1 aligns across 9 bases. The CDR3 sequence is 16 residues long. The J segment lost 5 bases and the V segment lost 3 bases, leaving 11 bases of the junction unmatched. CDR1 and CDR2 from the germline V gene are SGHTA and FQGNSA. The CDR3 bases are TGTGCCAGCAGCTTTAAATTGGTGGACAGGGGACACGAGCAGTACTTC. Translating it yields CASSFKLVDRGHEQYF.

This clone appeared a few times. The V gene is TRBV7-9, the J gene TRBJ2-1; 12 bases map to TRBD1. Losses at the gene ends were 4 bases for V and 5 bases for J; bases not matched to a gene: 6. The CDR3 runs to 16 residues. The germline V gene encodes CDR1 SEHNR and CDR2 FQNEAQ (reference sequence). CDR3 DNA sequence: TGTGCCAGCAGCTGGTTGGGGACAGGGGGCAACAATGAGCAGTTCTTC. This translates into CASSWLGTGGNNEQFF.

The chain links TRBV7-2 to TRBJ2-7; D gene ambiguous. The germline CDR1 and CDR2 sequences are SGHTA and FQGNSA. V lost 1 base, J lost 2 bases, and 15 bases lay in between. The CDR3 spans 16 residues. The CDR3 nucleotides read TGTGCCAGCAGCTTAGATTCGGCAGGTAGTCCCTACGAGCAGTACTTC. Translating it yields CASSLDSAGSPYEQYF.

This clone has only one observation. V and J are TRBV11-2 and TRBJ2-2; 7 bases map to TRBD2. This CDR3 spans 16 amino acids. J gave up 0 bases and V 5 bases, and 6 bases lay outside the gene matches. Per the germline V gene, CDR1 is SGHAT and CDR2 is FQNNGV. CDR3 protein: CASSPRGETNTGELFF. In nucleotides, the CDR3 is TGTGCCAGCAGCCCTCGGGGGGAAACGAACACCGGGGAGCTGTTTTTT.

This clone turned up a few times. The J gene is TRBJ1-2, the V gene TRBV7-2; D ambiguous. The CDR3 is 12 residues long. Germline V gene data show CDR1 as SGHTA and CDR2 as FQGNSA. Trimming cost V 5 bases and J 8 bases, with 12 bases left between them. The CDR3 spells CASSPNMGGYTF. The CDR3 region has the DNA TGTGCCAGCAGCCCTAACATGGGCGGCTACACCTTC.

There are a few counts of this clone. V is TRBV4-3 and J is TRBJ2-1; 12 nucleotides match TRBD2. V lost 3 bases and J lost 10; bases outside the gene matches: 7. The CDR3 has 15 residues. Germline CDR1 LGHNA, CDR2 YSLEER. Here the CDR3 reads CASSQASGRALEQFF. As DNA, the CDR3 is TGCGCCAGCAGCCAGGCTAGCGGGAGGGCCCTCGAGCAGTTCTTC.

This chain links TRBV19 with TRBJ2-5; 7 bases agree with TRBD1. The CDR3 totals 14 residues. Germline loops: CDR1 LNHDA, CDR2 SQIVND (reference sequence). J lost 4 bases, V lost 3 bases, and 5 bases had no gene match. The CDR3 spells CASSIRGQIETQYF. CDR3 in DNA: TGTGCCAGTAGTATCCGGGGACAGATAGAGACCCAGTACTTC.

This chain joins TRBV4-3 and TRBJ1-3; D is undetermined. Germline assignment: CDR1 LGHNA and CDR2 YSLEER. The CDR3 covers 17 residues. The V and J ends lost 0 bases and 1 base respectively, with 13 bases between them. As DNA, the CDR3 is TGCGCCAGCAGCCAAGAGACGGAAAGACTATCTGGAAACACCATATATTTT. This gives the protein CASSQETERLSGNTIYF.

The rearrangement links TRBV5-1 to TRBJ1-1; D is perhaps TRBD1 (6 bases). Trimming cost V 4 bases and J 0 bases, with 10 bases left between them. Germline V gene sequence: CDR1 SGHRS, CDR2 YFSETQ. The CDR3 loop spans 14 amino acids. CDR3 DNA sequence: TGCGCCAGCAGCCTTGACAGGATGAACACTGAAGCTTTCTTT. Translating gives CASSLDRMNTEAFF.

J is TRBJ1-3 and V is TRBV5-1, with D possibly matching TRBD1 (5 bases). The CDR3 is 15 residues long. Trimming shortened V by 0 bases and J by 0 bases, and 7 bases separated the two germline ends. From germline, CDR1 is SGHRS and CDR2 YFSETQ. In DNA, the CDR3 is TGCGCCAGCAGCTTGGATACAGGCTCTGGAAACACCATATATTTT. Translating it yields CASSLDTGSGNTIYF.

This rearrangement joins TRBV10-1 to TRBJ2-7; D may be TRBD2 (5 bases). The CDR3 is 13 residues long. Trimming stripped 4 bases from V and 1 base from J, with 8 bases between. Germline-derived CDR1 and CDR2 are WNHNN and SYGVQD (reference sequence). The CDR3 DNA sequence: TGCGCCAGCAGTGGGACTGATTCCTACGAGCAGTACTTC. It is translated as CASSGTDSYEQYF.

CDR3: CASSIGGTGANEQFF. Here the CDR3 DNA reads TGTGCCAGTAGTATTGGAGGGACAGGGGCCAATGAGCAGTTCTTC. The rearrangement uses TRBV19 and TRBJ2-1, with 10 positions matching TRBD1. In germline, CDR1 is LNHDA, CDR2 SQIVND (reference sequence). Trimming cost V 3 bases and J 6 bases; bases outside gene matches: 5. This CDR3 has 15 residues.

V gene TRBV28 combines with J gene TRBJ1-1; perhaps TRBD1 as D (5 bases). Germline CDR1 MDHEN, CDR2 SYDVKM. V was cut by 5 bases and J by 2 bases, with 12 bases left in between. This CDR3 has 14 amino acids. The CDR3 is CASSAGNYNTEAFF. The CDR3 region has the DNA TGTGCCAGCAGTGCAGGGAATTACAACACTGAAGCTTTCTTT. Using reference TRBV28 and TRBJ1-1 for the parts outside the CDR3, the full variable domain is DVKVTQSSRYLVKRTGEKVFLECVQDMDHENMFWYRQDPGLGLRLIYFSYDVKMKEKGDIPEGYSVSREKKERFSLILESASTNQTSMYLCASSAGNYNTEAFFGQGTRLTVV.

V and J are TRBV28 and TRBJ1-3; 10 bases are shared with TRBD1. Trimming removed 4 bases from V and 0 bases from J; junction bases left unmatched: 12. The CDR3 has 19 residues. The germline V gene encodes CDR1 MDHEN and CDR2 SYDVKM. The CDR3 loop is CASSSLGTGVAFSGNTIYF. CDR3 coding DNA: TGTGCCAGCAGTTCCCTCGGGACAGGGGTTGCCTTCTCTGGAAACACCATATATTTT.

The gene calls are TRBV19 and TRBJ2-7, with TRBD1 identical over 10 bases. The V gene end was trimmed by 2 bases and the J gene end by 6 bases; junction bases not matched to a gene: 7. The CDR3 covers 15 residues. Germline loops: CDR1 LNHDA, CDR2 SQIVND (reference sequence). CDR3 DNA sequence: TGTGCCAGTAGTATATCCGGGACAGGGGCGGGCGAGCAGTACTTC. Protein sequence: CASSISGTGAGEQYF.

The CDR3 is CASGRTSGSYNEQFF. The CDR3 DNA follows: TGTGCCAGCGGAAGGACTAGCGGCTCCTACAATGAGCAGTTCTTC. The V and J genes are TRBV6-1 and TRBJ2-1; 10 nucleotides match TRBD2. Germline loops: CDR1 MNHNS, CDR2 SASEGT. This CDR3 has 15 amino acids. J lost 0 bases, V lost 8 bases, and 4 bases had no gene match.

This clone was seen a handful of times. CDR3 loop: CASSPYRGNTIYF. The CDR3 bases are TGTGCCAGCAGCCCCTACCGAGGAAACACCATATATTTT. The chain has TRBV7-3 and TRBJ1-3; D is undetermined. The germline gives CDR1 SGHTA, CDR2 FQGTGA. This CDR3 is built from 13 residues. The V gene lost 5 bases and the J gene lost 4 bases, with 9 bases spanning the gap.

This chain uses TRBV11-2 with TRBJ1-1; 9 bases are shared with TRBD1. V was pared by 5 bases and J by 4 bases, with 11 bases of the junction left unmatched. The CDR3 consists of 16 residues. Germline CDR1 reads SGHAT; CDR2 reads FQNNGV. CDR3 protein: CASSPRTGAGSTEAFF. In nucleotides, the CDR3 is TGTGCCAGCAGCCCACGGACAGGGGCGGGTAGCACTGAAGCTTTCTTT.

V usage is TRBV7-9 and J usage is TRBJ2-7, with 8 bases identical to TRBD2. V shed 5 bases and J 4 bases; nucleotides not matched to a gene: 4. CDR3 length: 13 amino acids. CDR1 SEHNR and CDR2 FQNEAQ come from the germline V gene (reference sequence). The CDR3 DNA is TGTGCCAGCAGCCCCGCGGGGGGATACGAGCAGTACTTC. This translates into CASSPAGGYEQYF.

The chain uses TRBV6-6 and TRBJ2-4; 8 bases match TRBD1. With 8 bases clipped from V and 8 bases from J, the junction kept 8 bases outside the gene matches. Germline loops: CDR1 MNHNY, CDR2 SVGAGI (reference sequence). The CDR3 covers 13 residues. The CDR3 loop reads CASRQDREYIQYF. CDR3 nucleotide sequence: TGTGCCAGCCGACAGGACAGGGAGTACATTCAGTACTTC.